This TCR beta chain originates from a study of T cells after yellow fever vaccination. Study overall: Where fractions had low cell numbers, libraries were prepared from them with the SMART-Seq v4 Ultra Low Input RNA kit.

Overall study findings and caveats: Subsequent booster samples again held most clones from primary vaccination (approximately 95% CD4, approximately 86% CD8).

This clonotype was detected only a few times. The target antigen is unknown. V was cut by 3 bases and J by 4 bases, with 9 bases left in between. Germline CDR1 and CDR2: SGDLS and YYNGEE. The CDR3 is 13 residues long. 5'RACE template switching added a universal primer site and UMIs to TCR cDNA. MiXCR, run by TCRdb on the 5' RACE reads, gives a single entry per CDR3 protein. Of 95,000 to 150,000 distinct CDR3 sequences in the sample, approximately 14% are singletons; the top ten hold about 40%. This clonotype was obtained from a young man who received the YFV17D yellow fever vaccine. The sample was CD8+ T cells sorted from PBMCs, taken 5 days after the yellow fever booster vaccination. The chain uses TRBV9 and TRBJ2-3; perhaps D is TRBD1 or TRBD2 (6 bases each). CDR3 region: CASSEGGADTQYF. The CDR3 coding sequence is TGTGCCAGCAGCGAGGGGGGAGCAGATACGCAGTATTTT.